This TCR beta chain was retrieved from a study of cytomegalovirus exposure and HLA in healthy donors. Findings and limits, study-wide: With high specificity and sensitivity, the classifier reportedly diagnosed cytomegalovirus status. Later work showed greater clonal expansion in HLA-associated TCR beta chains than in equally common others. Roughly even sequencing depth across donors was the assumption behind the presence/absence analyses.

A word on this clone: Its antigen is undetermined.

The PCR employed 60 Vbeta primers together with 13 Jbeta primers. Sequencing was performed with immunoSEQ multiplex PCR; in TCRdb, only in-frame clones are kept and a portion is missing. The sample consists of about 200,000 clones, around 80% of them appearing once. The CDR3 runs 15 residues. CDR1 MDHEN and CDR2 SYDVKM come from the germline V gene. Trimming took 2 bases from V and 3 from J, leaving 14 bases between them. The chain is built from TRBV28 and TRBJ2-7; D possibly corresponds to TRBD2 (5 bases). This sequence originates from a man aged 50 or older in good health and CMV-seronegative. Sequencing was performed on PBMCs. The CDR3 here is CASSLMGGGHYEQYF. The CDR3, as DNA: TGTGCCAGCAGTTTAATGGGTGGCGGGCACTACGAGCAGTACTTC.